Listed below are T cell receptor beta chains from one sample, sequenced in a study of blood T cells in healthy people across ages. TCRdb itself ran the 5' RACE reads through MiXCR, one entry per CDR3 protein. The sample lists some 1,800,000 distinct CDR3 sequences; roughly 43% were seen once. The material sequenced was blood. The receptors here all came from a human donor in good health. Both conserved end residues are trimmed from each CDR3. For some rows the clone size is stated as once, few or many, or as a class when expanded; others skip it.

v_gene	abundance	j_gene	CDR3aa
TRBV5-1	.	TRBJ2-2	ASSPPGPRDTGELF
TRBV20-1	.	TRBJ2-5	SAWIGGETQY
TRBV11-1	.	TRBJ2-7	AGSRTTAYEQY
TRBV28	.	TRBJ1-5	ASSFLTGPNQPQH
TRBV13	.	TRBJ2-2	ASSLGGGQNTGELF
TRBV20-1	.	TRBJ2-1	SARDRTTSLDEQF
TRBV6-5	.	TRBJ1-2	ASRMTGLEGYT
TRBV20-1	many	TRBJ1-6	STSGGGEISGSPLH
TRBV6-2/TRBV6-3	few	TRBJ1-1	ASGVIKNRVEAF
TRBV20-1	.	TRBJ2-3	STGLRGGDTQY
TRBV5-1	few	TRBJ1-1	ASSQPTGAEAF
TRBV2	.	TRBJ1-2	ASSVLQGDGYT
TRBV11-2	once	TRBJ2-7	ASSLVGYDSYEQY
TRBV29-1	.	TRBJ2-1	SVVWGEAYNEQF
TRBV3-1	.	.	ASSANGVSTETQY
TRBV7-8	few	TRBJ2-1	ASSLSLVNEQF
TRBV10-3	.	TRBJ2-7	AIGQGARISYEQY
TRBV6-1	.	TRBJ2-5	ASSGVSHQETQY
TRBV12-3/TRBV12-4	few	TRBJ2-1	ASIRDRVNNEQF
TRBV20-1	few	TRBJ2-3	SVQRGRDTQY
TRBV4-1	.	TRBJ2-1	ASSQQGANEQF
TRBV19	.	TRBJ2-1	ASVAGGGNEQF
TRBV9	.	TRBJ2-7	ASSPTMGTGYEQY
TRBV28	.	TRBJ2-2	ASSLLLSSVFTGELF
TRBV12-3/TRBV12-4	few	TRBJ2-1	ASKGGGDPLSYEQF